This T cell receptor beta chain was recovered during a study of OX40 agonist ivuxolimab in advanced cancers. The study in broad terms: Ivuxolimab was a fully human IgG2 agonistic monoclonal antibody targeting the costimulatory receptor OX40 (CD134). Intravenous ivuxolimab was administered to patients every 2 weeks at six dose levels: 0.01, 0.1, 0.3, 1.5, 3 and 10 mg/kg. Of the approximately 50 dose-escalation patients, hepatocellular carcinoma was present in about 20, melanoma in around 15, renal cell carcinoma in 9 and head and neck cancer in 9. In the dose-escalation cohort, 75% to 90% of patients were male, and the mean age was roughly 56 years with a range of roughly 20 to 79. Prior anti-PD-1, anti-PD-L1 or anti-CTLA-4 therapy was permitted, and checkpoint inhibitors had been received by about 37% of dose-escalation patients. Three dose-escalation patients achieved partial responses, one with hepatocellular carcinoma and two with cutaneous melanoma. Peripheral TCRbeta sequencing aimed to test whether ivuxolimab altered TCR sequence diversity and caused clonal T-cell expansion. The paper reports the monotherapy dose-escalation portion (N of about 54 patients) of the phase I ivuxolimab trial.

Deletion took 2 bases off V and 4 bases off J, with a span of 11 bases between the germline ends. The CDR3 measures 14 amino acids from cysteine to phenylalanine. Of the read, only the CDR3 DNA is kept; its 42 bases are in frame from base 1. Per the germline V gene, SGHVS is the CDR1 and FNYEAQ is the CDR2. The trial excluded patients who had a history of autoimmune disease or who were on systemic immunosuppression. Peripheral blood for TCR sequencing was collected from all dose cohorts at baseline, on cycle 4 day 1, and on cycle 7 day 1. The samples were drawn from a first-in-human, open-label, multicenter phase I dose-escalation trial of ivuxolimab. Adults with locally advanced or metastatic melanoma, renal cell carcinoma, hepatocellular carcinoma or head and neck squamous cell carcinoma were enrolled in the trial. CD4+ and CD8+ T cells were sorted separately from peripheral blood before TCR sequencing.

Genomic DNA was extracted from sorted cells for sequencing of the TCRbeta CDR3 region. The immunoSEQ Assay was used for sequencing of TCRbeta CDR3 regions. Imported from immuneACCESS, the table was reduced by TCRdb to in-frame sequences with V and J called. These copies leave out some clones; in studies compared against another copy, an unresolved V gene accounts for under half, and the cause of the remainder is not known. This sample comprises tens of thousands of clones, around 80% of them detected only once. Together, the top ten hold approximately 2.6% of the sample. What the work shows at the level of the full study, not this receptor alone: After ivuxolimab, CD8+ T cells had more expanded clones than CD4+ T cells on average. Low levels of normalized T-cell clonal expansion were also seen in some patients who did not respond. At doses of 0.1 to 3.0 mg/kg, clonal expansion of both CD4+ and CD8+ blood T cells was observed from baseline to week 6. In the 0.1-3.0 mg/kg groups, partial responders were among the patients with the lowest normalized peripheral clonal expansion, particularly in CD8+ T cells. Which antigens the clonally expanded peripheral T cells were specific for was not determined.

Remarks on this clone: The specificity of this receptor is unknown. The sample holds no much larger clone one base away, and base qualities are not on file.

The TCR originated in an adult with an advanced solid tumor such as melanoma, head and neck, liver or kidney cancer. This receptor chain uses TRBV7-6 and TRBJ1-1, with the D gene call left open. The source material was CD4+ or CD8+ T cells sorted from blood, sampled in a trial of the OX40 agonist ivuxolimab. The DNA is as follows: TGTGCCAGCAGCTTATATGGGGAGGGCACTGAAGCTTTCTTT. This sequence encodes CASSLYGEGTEAFF.